This entry features one T cell receptor beta chain sequence. As yet, its antigen is unknown. The germline gene is not matched at one end of the junction; a read error may be the cause. The data were obtained in a study of glioma-infiltrating T cells. Study findings and constraints: CDR3 overlap between tissue and blood was very small.

The CDR3 has 15 amino acids. CDR1 is KGHSH and CDR2 is LQKENI in the germline V gene. The iRepertoire nested amplicon-rescue multiplex PCR amplified TCR alpha and beta CDR3s from RNA. One entry per CDR3 protein results from TCRdb running MiXCR on the multiplex PCR reads. The sample includes about 1,800 distinct CDR3 sequences, over 25% seen only once; the top ten take 36%. The source of this sequence is a human donor with low-grade glioma or glioblastoma, undergoing nonglioma brain surgery, or in good health (not recorded which). The sequencing input was glioma tissue, nonneoplastic brain tissue, or PBMCs (not recorded which). This rearrangement joins TRBV18 to TRBJ1-5, with TRBD1 as a possible D gene (6 bases). The CDR3 loop reads CAISLRQAGNQPHHF. The CDR3 DNA reads TGTGCCATCTCACTTCGACAGGCGGGCAATCAGCCCCACCATTTT.